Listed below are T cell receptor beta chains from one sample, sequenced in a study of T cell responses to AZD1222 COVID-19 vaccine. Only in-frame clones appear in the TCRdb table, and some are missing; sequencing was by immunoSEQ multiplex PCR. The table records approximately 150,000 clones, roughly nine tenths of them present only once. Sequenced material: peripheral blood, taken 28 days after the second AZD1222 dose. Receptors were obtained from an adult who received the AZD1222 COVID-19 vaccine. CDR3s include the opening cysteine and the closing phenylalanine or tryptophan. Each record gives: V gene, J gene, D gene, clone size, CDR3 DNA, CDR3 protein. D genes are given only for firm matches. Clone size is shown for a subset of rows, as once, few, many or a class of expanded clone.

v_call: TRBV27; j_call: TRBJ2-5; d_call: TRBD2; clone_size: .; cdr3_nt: TGTGCCAGCAGCCCCTATCCGCGGGGGGCCCCCGAGGCCCAGTACTTC; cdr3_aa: CASSPYPRGAPEAQYF
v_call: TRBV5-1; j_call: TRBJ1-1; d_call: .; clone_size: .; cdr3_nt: TGCGCCAGTGGAAGGGGGAACACTGAAGCTTTCTTT; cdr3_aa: CASGRGNTEAFF
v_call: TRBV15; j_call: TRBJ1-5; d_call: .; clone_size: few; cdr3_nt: TGTGCCACCAGCACAAGGGGGAACAATCAGCCCCAGCATTTT; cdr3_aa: CATSTRGNNQPQHF
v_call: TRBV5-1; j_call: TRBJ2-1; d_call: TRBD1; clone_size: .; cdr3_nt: TGCGCCAGATCGACAGGGCGAGGAAATGAGCAGTTCTTC; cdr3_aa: CARSTGRGNEQFF
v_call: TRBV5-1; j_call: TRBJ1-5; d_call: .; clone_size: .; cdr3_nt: TGCGCCAGCAGCTTGGGACAGACCAATCAGCCCCAGCATTTT; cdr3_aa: CASSLGQTNQPQHF
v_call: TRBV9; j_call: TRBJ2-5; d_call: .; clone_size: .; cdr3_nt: TGTGCCAGCAGCGTAGGAGGGACCCAAGAGACCCAGTACTTC; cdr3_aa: CASSVGGTQETQYF
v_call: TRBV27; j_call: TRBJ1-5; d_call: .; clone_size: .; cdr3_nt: TGTGCCAGCAGTCTAGGGGATGGCAATCAGCCCCAGCATTTT; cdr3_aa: CASSLGDGNQPQHF
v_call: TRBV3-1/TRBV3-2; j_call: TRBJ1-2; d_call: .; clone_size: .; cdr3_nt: TGTGCCAGCAGCACCCAGGGGACCTATGGCTACACCTTC; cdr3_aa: CASSTQGTYGYTF
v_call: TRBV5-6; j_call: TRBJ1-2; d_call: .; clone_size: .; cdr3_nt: TGTGCCAGCAGCCCAGACAGGACCCATGGCTACACCTTC; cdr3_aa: CASSPDRTHGYTF
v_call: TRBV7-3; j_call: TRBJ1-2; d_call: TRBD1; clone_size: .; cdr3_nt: TGTGCCAGCAGCTCCGACGGGACAGGGCATGGCTACACCTTC; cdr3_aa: CASSSDGTGHGYTF
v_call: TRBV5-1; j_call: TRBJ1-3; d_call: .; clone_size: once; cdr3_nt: TGCGCCAGCAGCTTGGACGGGCAATTGGGAAACACCATATATTTT; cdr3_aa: CASSLDGQLGNTIYF
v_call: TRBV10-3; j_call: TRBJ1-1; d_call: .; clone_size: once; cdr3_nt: TGTGCCATCAGTGACGGTAGGGGGGCGGGGAAAGCTTTCTTT; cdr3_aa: CAISDGRGAGKAFF
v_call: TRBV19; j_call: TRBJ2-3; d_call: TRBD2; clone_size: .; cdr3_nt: TGTGCCAGTACCACGGGACTAGCATCGGATACGCAGTATTTT; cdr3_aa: CASTTGLASDTQYF
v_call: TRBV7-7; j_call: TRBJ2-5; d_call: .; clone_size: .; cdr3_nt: TGTGCCAGCAGCTTAGCGGAGGGGGCAGAGACCCAGTACTTC; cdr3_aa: CASSLAEGAETQYF
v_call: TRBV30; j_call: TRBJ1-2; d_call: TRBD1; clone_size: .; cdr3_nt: TGTGCCTGGAGTTGGAAGGTGGGACAGGCCGGCCGGTACACCTTC; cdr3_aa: CAWSWKVGQAGRYTF
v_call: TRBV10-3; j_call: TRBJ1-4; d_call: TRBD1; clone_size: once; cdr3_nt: TGTGCCATCAGGGAGGACAGGGAGTACGAAAAACTGTTTTTT; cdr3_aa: CAIREDREYEKLFF
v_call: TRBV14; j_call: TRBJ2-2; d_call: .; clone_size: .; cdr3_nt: TGTGCCAGCAGCCAGAGCACCCGGGACATGAACACCGGGGAGCTGTTTTTT; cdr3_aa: CASSQSTRDMNTGELFF
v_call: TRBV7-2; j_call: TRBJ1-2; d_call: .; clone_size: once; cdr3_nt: TGTGCCAGCAGCTTAGGGCCGCTTAACTATGGCTACACCTTC; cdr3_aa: CASSLGPLNYGYTF
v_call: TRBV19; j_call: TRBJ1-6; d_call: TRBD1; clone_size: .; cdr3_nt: TGTGCCAGTAGTATAACAGGGGCTAATTCACCCCTCCACTTT; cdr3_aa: CASSITGANSPLHF
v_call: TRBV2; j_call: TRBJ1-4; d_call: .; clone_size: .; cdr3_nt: TGTGCCAGCAGTAACTTAGGGATAATTGCTAATGAAAAACTGTTTTTT; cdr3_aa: CASSNLGIIANEKLFF
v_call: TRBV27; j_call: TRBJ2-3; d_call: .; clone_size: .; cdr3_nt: TGTGCCACCAGAAGGGGCTCCACAGATACGCAGTATTTT; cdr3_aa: CATRRGSTDTQYF
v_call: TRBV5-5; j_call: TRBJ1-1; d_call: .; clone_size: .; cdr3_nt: TGTGCCAGCAGCTTGAGGGGGGATACTGAAGCTTTCTTT; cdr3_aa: CASSLRGDTEAFF
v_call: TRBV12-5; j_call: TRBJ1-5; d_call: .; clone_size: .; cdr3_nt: TGTGCTAGTGGCCACGGGACTCGCCAGGATCAGCCCCAGCATTTT; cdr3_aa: CASGHGTRQDQPQHF
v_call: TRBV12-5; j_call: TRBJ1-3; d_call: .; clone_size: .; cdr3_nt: TGTGCTAGTGGTTTGAGGCCAGACTCTGGAAACACCATATATTTT; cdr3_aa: CASGLRPDSGNTIYF
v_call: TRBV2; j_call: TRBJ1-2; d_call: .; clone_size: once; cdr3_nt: TGTGCCAGCAGTGTGAGGGAGAGAAGCTATGGCTACACCTTC; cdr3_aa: CASSVRERSYGYTF
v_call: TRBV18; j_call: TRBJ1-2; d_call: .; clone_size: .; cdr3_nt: TGTGCCAGCTCACCCGATGGGGGATTTGGCTACACCTTC; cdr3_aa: CASSPDGGFGYTF
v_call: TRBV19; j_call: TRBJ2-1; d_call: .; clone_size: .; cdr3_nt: TGTGCCAGTAGTTGGGGAAATGAGCAGTTCTTC; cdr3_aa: CASSWGNEQFF
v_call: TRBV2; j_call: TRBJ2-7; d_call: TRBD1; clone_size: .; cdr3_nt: TGTGCCAGCAGCTACTTCCGGGACAGGGAAGGAGAGCAGTACTTC; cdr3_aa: CASSYFRDREGEQYF
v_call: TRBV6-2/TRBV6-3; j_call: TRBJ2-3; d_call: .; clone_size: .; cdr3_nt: TGTGCCAGCAGCTTCCGACGAGATACGCAGTATTTT; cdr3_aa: CASSFRRDTQYF
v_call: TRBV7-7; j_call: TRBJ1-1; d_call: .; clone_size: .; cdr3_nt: TGTGCCAGCAGCTTAGTTGGCACCCTGAACACTGAAGCTTTCTTT; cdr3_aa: CASSLVGTLNTEAFF
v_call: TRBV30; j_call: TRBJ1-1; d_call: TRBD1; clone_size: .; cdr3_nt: TGTGCCTGGAGTAACTCACAGGGGGCGCCGCCTGAAGCTTTCTTT; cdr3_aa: CAWSNSQGAPPEAFF
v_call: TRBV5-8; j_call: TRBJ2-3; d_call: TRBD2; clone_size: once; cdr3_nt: TGTGCCAGCAGCCCTTCCCGGACTAGCGGGGGGGCTGGAGATACGCAGTATTTT; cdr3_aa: CASSPSRTSGGAGDTQYF
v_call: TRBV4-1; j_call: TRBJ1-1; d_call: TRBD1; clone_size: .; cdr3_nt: TGCGCCAGCAGCCAAGGGGAAGGACAGGGAGGGGGAAAAGCTTTCTTT; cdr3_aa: CASSQGEGQGGGKAFF
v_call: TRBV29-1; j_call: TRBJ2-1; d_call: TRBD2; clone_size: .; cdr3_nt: TGCAGCGTTGAAGATGAAACTAGCGGGGTCCTAGATGAGCAGTTCTTC; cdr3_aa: CSVEDETSGVLDEQFF
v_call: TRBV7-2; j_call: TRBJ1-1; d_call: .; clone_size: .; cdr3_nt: TGTGCCAGCAGTCTTAGCCGGGGGACTGAAGCTTTCTTT; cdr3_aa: CASSLSRGTEAFF
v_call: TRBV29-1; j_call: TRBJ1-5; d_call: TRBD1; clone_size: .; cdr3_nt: TGCAGCGTTAGGGGTGTGTGGGGACAGGGCCCATCTAGCAATCAGCCCCAGCATTTT; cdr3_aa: CSVRGVWGQGPSSNQPQHF
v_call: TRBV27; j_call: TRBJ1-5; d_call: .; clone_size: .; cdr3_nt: TGTGCCAGCAGTTTTTACGGGAGCAATCAGCCCCAGCATTTT; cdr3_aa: CASSFYGSNQPQHF
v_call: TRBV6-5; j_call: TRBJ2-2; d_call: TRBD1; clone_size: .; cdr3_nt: TGTGCCAGCAGAACAGGGGACCCCGGGGAGCTGTTTTTT; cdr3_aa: CASRTGDPGELFF
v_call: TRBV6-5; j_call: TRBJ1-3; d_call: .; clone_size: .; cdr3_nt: TGTGCCAGCAGTTATACCCGACAGCCTGGAAACACCATATATTTT; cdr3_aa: CASSYTRQPGNTIYF
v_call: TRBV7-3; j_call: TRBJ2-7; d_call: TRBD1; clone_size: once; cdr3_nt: TGTGCCAGCAGCCGGACAGGGGGTTACGAGCAGTACTTC; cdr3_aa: CASSRTGGYEQYF
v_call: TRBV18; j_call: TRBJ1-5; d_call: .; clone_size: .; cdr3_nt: TGTGCCAGCTCACCGAGCCACCCTAGCAATCAGCCCCAGCATTTT; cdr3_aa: CASSPSHPSNQPQHF
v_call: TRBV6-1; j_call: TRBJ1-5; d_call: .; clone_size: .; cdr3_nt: TGTGCCAGCAGTGAAGCAGAGGGGGGGGGCAATCAGCCCCAGCATTTT; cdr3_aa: CASSEAEGGGNQPQHF